Following are 10 T cell receptor beta chains from one sample sequenced in a study of blood T cell repertoires in COVID-19. Data came from immunoSEQ multiplex PCR; TCRdb stores just in-frame clones and leaves some out. The data hold 130,000 or so clones, with around 89% observed a single time. Sequencing was carried out using peripheral blood. All receptors come from a man between 65 and 79 years old with active COVID-19.

This chain links TRBV19 with TRBJ2-2, with 8 bases lining up with TRBD1. Germline V gives CDR1 LNHDA, CDR2 SQIVND (reference sequence). Germline trimming cut 5 bases from V and 8 bases from J; bases unmatched to any gene: 10. This CDR3 comprises 15 residues. As DNA, the CDR3 is TGTGCCAGTAGTTTATCCGGGACAGGAAAGGGGGAGCTGTTTTTT. Protein sequence: CASSLSGTGKGELFF.

The chain couples TRBV28 to TRBJ2-7, with a tentative D call TRBD1 (5 bases). V lost 7 bases to trimming and J lost 0 bases, with 10 bases between them. Per germline, CDR1 MDHEN and CDR2 SYDVKM. The CDR3 is 13 residues long. CDR3 DNA: TGTGCCAGCACCGACAGCTCCTCCTACGAGCAGTACTTC. It encodes CASTDSSSYEQYF.

The V and J genes are TRBV6-2 or TRBV6-3 and TRBJ1-5; no clear D. The V gene's germline CDR1 is MNHEY and CDR2 SVGEGT. The CDR3 covers 14 residues. The V end lost 6 bases, the J end lost 3 bases, and 12 bases lay between the germline ends. Written as DNA, the CDR3 is TGTGCCAGCAGCTCCGACACCTCCAATCAGCCCCAGCATTTT. The encoded protein is CASSSDTSNQPQHF.

The rearrangement joins TRBV7-9 to TRBJ1-1, with 10 bases identical to TRBD1. Per the germline V gene, CDR1 is SEHNR and CDR2 is FQNEAQ (reference sequence). The J segment lost 3 bases and the V segment lost 5 bases, leaving 6 bases of the junction unmatched. This CDR3 spans 15 amino acids. DNA for the CDR3: TGTGCCAGCAGCACGGACAGGGGGGGCCACACTGAAGCTTTCTTT. The encoded protein is CASSTDRGGHTEAFF.

This clone appeared once. The V and J genes are TRBV6-5 and TRBJ2-7; possibly TRBD2 for D (5 bases). CDR1 MNHEY and CDR2 SVGAGI come from the germline V gene. The CDR3 extends over 13 amino acids. V lost 6 bases to trimming and J lost 9 bases, with 18 bases between them. The CDR3 region is CASRTGMEFVQYF. CDR3 sequence (DNA): TGTGCCAGCAGGACGGGGATGGAGTTTGTGCAGTACTTC.

This chain links TRBV6-1 with TRBJ2-1; 10 bases align to TRBD2. CDR3 length equals 17 residues. Germline CDR1 reads MNHNS; CDR2 reads SASEGT. Trimming cost V 0 bases and J 6 bases; bases outside gene matches: 8. CDR3 DNA sequence: TGTGCCAGCAGTGAAGCTGGGGGGGGACTAGCGCGCAATGAGCAGTTCTTC. Protein: CASSEAGGGLARNEQFF.

This clone was picked up a small number of times. The chain uses TRBV5-4 and TRBJ2-7; 9 bases match TRBD2. The CDR3 is 15 amino acids. The germline CDR1 and CDR2 sequences are SGHNT and YYREEE (reference sequence). The V gene end was trimmed by 6 bases and the J gene end by 2 bases; junction bases not matched to a gene: 9. The CDR3 protein is CASTFSGRGAYEQYF. The CDR3 bases are TGTGCCAGCACCTTTAGCGGGAGAGGGGCCTACGAGCAGTACTTC.

This sequence joins TRBV7-9 and TRBJ1-1; D not resolved. The CDR3 loop spans 13 amino acids. V was pared by 5 bases and J by 3 bases, with 10 bases between. Germline CDR1 is SEHNR and CDR2 is FQNEAQ (reference sequence). CDR3 sequence: CASSGSGDTEAFF. In nucleotides, the CDR3 is TGTGCCAGCAGCGGGAGCGGGGACACTGAAGCTTTCTTT.

The chain has TRBV28 and TRBJ2-2; no firm D call. Germline CDR1 and CDR2: MDHEN and SYDVKM. The CDR3 is 16 residues long. Between the trimmed V and J ends, which lost 5 bases and 0 bases, there was a span of 13 bases. For the CDR3, the DNA is TGTGCCAGCAGTCCCCTGCGGCAAACGAACACCGGGGAGCTGTTTTTT. Protein: CASSPLRQTNTGELFF.

V and J are TRBV10-1 and TRBJ2-2; D uncertain. Trimming shortened V by 0 bases and J by 8 bases, and 7 bases separated the two germline ends. Per the germline V gene, CDR1 is WNHNN and CDR2 is SYGVQD (reference sequence). The CDR3 loop spans 13 amino acids. CDR3 sequence reads: CASSESAAGELFF. The CDR3 DNA is TGCGCCAGCAGTGAGTCTGCGGCTGGGGAGCTGTTTTTT.